The present entry profiles one T cell receptor (beta chain) with its context. Its antigen is not known. The CDR3 has 16 residues. The V segment lost 0 bases and the J segment 7 bases; nucleotides outside the gene matches: 9. The germline gives CDR1 MNHNS, CDR2 SASEGT. The entry originates in a study of shared clonotypes between healthy human individuals. Genomic DNA (from each subset) was split evenly across several immunoSEQ plates. Only in-frame clones appear in the TCRdb table, and some are missing; sequencing was by immunoSEQ multiplex PCR. The data contain approximately 2.3 million clones, approximately 95% of them singletons. Study conclusions and caveats: Estimated clonotype richness was generally higher in naive than memory subsets. Only blood samples were collected, and tissue repertoires likely differ.

The receptor was derived from a man younger than 30 in good health. Some clones in this sample may be carry-over from other donors' samples. The chain carries TRBV6-1 and TRBJ2-5; 9 bases align to TRBD2. The material sequenced was naive CD4+ T cells from PBMCs. Subset here: CD45RA+ positively selected. In DNA, the CDR3 is TGTGCCAGCAGTGAAGCACTGCCTAGCGGGAAAGGGACCCAGTACTTC. Protein: CASSEALPSGKGTQYF.